This TCR beta chain was obtained from a study of cytomegalovirus exposure and HLA in healthy donors (dated 2017 in TCRdb). About the study as a whole: According to an earlier analysis of several hundred of the donors, some 170 million T cells yielded roughly 100 million unique TCR beta sequences and 276 Gb of sequence data. Because of strong linkage in the cohort, roughly five DR-DQ haplotypes were treated as single units for association and clustering. HLA typing covered class I and class II loci at four-digit resolution. In an earlier analysis of 587 of the donors, high-throughput TCR beta sequencing was used to judge whether each TCR beta V gene segment behaved as functional or pseudogenic. Every discovery cohort repertoire had been produced on one sequencing platform. Around 300 gigabases of sequencing data and roughly 90 million unique TCR sequences were included in an early release covering under 650 HLA-typed donors. To predict cytomegalovirus infection status, the study brought together high-throughput TCR immunosequencing, statistical association of individual TCRs with disease status, and machine learning. A later genetic analysis used genome-wide SNP genotypes for about three fifths of the 666 donors, treating that subset as a discovery cohort. Of the roughly 400 genotyped donors, 65% to 90% fell in the genetic ancestry cluster associated with self-reported Caucasian donors. The number of donors typed differed by locus, with about 620-630 for A, B, C, DRB1 and DQB1, roughly 550 for DQA1, 600 to 610 for DPA1, and over 400 for DPB1. Across some 400 genotyped donors of the cohort, an average of about 250,000 unique TCR beta nucleotide sequences per donor were sequenced, and approximately 17% of those sequences were non-productive. The study aimed to test whether signatures of past pathogen exposure could be identified by cataloging public T cell receptors. Besides the first cohort of roughly 640 subjects, a separate validation cohort made up of roughly 120 different subjects was used. The T cell repertoires of some 700 subjects were profiled by immunosequencing and related to cytomegalovirus serostatus. Rather than drawing on any new phenotypic data, the later analysis identified candidate immune exposures from TCR beta sequences and the way those sequences occurred across donors. Donor age, sex, ethnicity and CMV serostatus were compiled alongside the repertoire data. In a later analysis, previously published TCR beta repertoires from about 670 donors were re-analyzed and high-resolution HLA genotyping was added so that TCR occurrence patterns could be studied. The paper's findings and limits, for the study overall: Some IMGT-functional V segments, including TRBV6-2 and TRBV6-3, could not be told apart with the 87-base-pair reads, so those segments were excluded. A later analysis found that HLA-associated TCR beta chains were more clonally expanded and had lower generation probabilities than equally common non-associated chains. In a later analysis, most CMV-associated TCR beta chains were found to appear HLA-restricted, with HLA associations seemingly driven largely by CMV exposure. An earlier analysis of some 560 of the donors showed that most TCR beta V segments appeared in productive rearrangements either about 90% or about 30% of the time, which broadly matched IMGT annotations. A cluster of highly shared sequence variants was judged likely to be a technical artifact of the sequencing pipeline. According to a later analysis, parvovirus B19, influenza, CMV and Epstein-Barr virus appeared linked to several top co-occurrence clusters. A further reported finding was that TCR beta sequences accurately predicted the HLA-A and HLA-B alleles for most subjects in the first cohort. Strong co-occurrence of HLA alleles, especially DR and DQ, made assigning TCR associations to individual alleles difficult. Specific HLA alleles were associated with 15,000 to 20,000 TCR beta sequences at a false discovery rate of 0.05 in a later analysis. An association between a missense DCLRE1C variant and V-gene and J-gene trimming of TCR beta chains was found in a later genetic analysis and replicated in an independent cohort. Sequencing depth was assumed to be roughly uniform across donors in the presence/absence analyses, though that assumption may not hold. A later analysis found that TCR association rates varied across HLA loci, with DRB1 alleles showing the most associated TCRs and HLA-C alleles the fewest. Most TCR sequences were observed very rarely across donors, whereas some public TCRs were present in many individuals. The cohort was sequenced for TCR beta chains only, and without alpha or paired-chain data the features that could be detected were limited. Immune exposure information for the cohort was limited to CMV serostatus. The authors suggested that the approach could potentially be generalized to other disease states and immunological phenotypes. Linkage disequilibrium might explain the correlated functional status among segregating V segments, but an unknown experimental factor could not be ruled out. Because counts were too low, more than 15 rarely observed V segments, including chromosome 9 orphons, were excluded from the earlier analysis of a few hundred of the donors. Three of the identified cytomegalovirus-associated TCR beta chains were confirmed in vitro to be specific for cytomegalovirus antigens. A total of roughly 160 TCR beta chains were listed by the study as associated with cytomegalovirus. The classifier was reported to diagnose cytomegalovirus status with high specificity and sensitivity in both the original and validation cohorts. Compared with the roughly 670-donor mean, donors in an Asian-associated ancestry cluster had fewer N-insertions in productive TCRs, according to a later genetic analysis. HLA typing was unavailable for some donors at each locus, so association tests used only the typed subset.

The cohort comprised fewer than 700 healthy bone marrow donors. At the time of sampling, every cohort member was nominally healthy, though immune exposures that went unrecorded were likely present. The donor tested CMV seropositive and was one of the 289 seropositive cohort members. Each donor provided a peripheral blood sample, and peripheral blood mononuclear cells were used for TCR beta sequencing. The Qiagen DNeasy Blood Extraction Kit was used to extract genomic DNA from the blood cell samples. Library creation used the immunoSEQ multiplex PCR assay. For the multiplex PCR, a mixture combining 60 forward primers for TCR Vbeta segments and 13 reverse primers for TCR Jbeta segments was used. A multiplex PCR assay on genomic DNA amplified the CDR3 region of rearranged TCR beta genes. The amplified TCR beta libraries were sequenced on the Illumina HiSeq System as 87-base-pair reads. The study's processing was this. A later analysis counted 65 million to 90 million unique TCR beta chains across the 650 to 800 repertoires, and some 11 million of these chains were shared by at least two donors. Raw reads were error-corrected and collapsed into unique sequences by a nearest-neighbor algorithm in which closely related sequences were merged to remove PCR and sequencing errors. CDR3 sequences were aligned to IMGT reference sequences to assign V, D and J gene segments. For a sequence to be retained, a match of at least six nucleotides was required to both a V gene segment and a J gene segment. A rearrangement counted as productive if the CDR3 had no stop codons and remained in frame with V and J, and every other rearrangement counted as non-productive. Following IMGT convention, CDR3 was defined as the stretch from the second conserved V-encoded cysteine to the conserved J-encoded phenylalanine. Sequences without an unambiguous match to a single V gene segment were excluded from the earlier analysis of several hundred of the donors. An earlier analysis of several hundred of the donors called V segments functional above 56.7% productive rearrangements and segregating when the between-donor standard deviation exceeded 5%. A statistical classification framework was built to diagnose cytomegalovirus status from the catalog of TCR beta chain sequences. V and J gene assignment, in a later analysis, came from comparing TCR nucleotide sequences with IMGT/GENE-DB human TR gene sequences. Using the TCRdist pipeline, a later analysis assigned CDR3 sequences along with most-parsimonious VDJ recombination scenarios. In a later analysis, each TCR beta chain was defined by its CDR3 amino acid sequence together with its V-gene family, and reads lacking a unique V-gene family were excluded. In a later analysis, 550 to 650 highly shared, low-generation-probability nucleotide sequences were removed to address suspected cross-contamination and a sequencing artifact. For each public chain, a later analysis derived a clonal expansion index from normalized ranks of inferred template counts within each repertoire. Generation probabilities in a later analysis came from a VDJ recombination model fitted to out-of-frame rearrangements, and those results were checked against IGoR. Hypergeometric tests were used in a later analysis to score TCR-TCR, TCR-HLA and TCR-CMV co-occurrence, with a repertoire-size bias correction applied to the TCR pairs. In a later analysis, false discovery rates were estimated by permuting HLA or CMV assignments 20 times. In a later analysis, co-occurring TCRs were grouped with DBSCAN, and TCRdist sequence similarity was added when clustering was performed within HLA-allele-positive subsets. Repertoires with fewer than 30,000 or more than 120,000 public chains, plus five repertoires with anomalous nucleotide sharing, were excluded from co-occurrence clustering. TCRdb obtained this table from immuneACCESS and retained in-frame rearrangements with V and J assigned. These tables miss some clones; where compared with another copy, unresolved V genes account for less than half of the shortfall, and the remainder is unexplained. V and J calls and clone size follow that table, whereas D and trimming were derived from the DNA. For this sample the table gives some 180,000 clones, of which 70% to 85% were detected only once. The ten largest clones add up to approximately 1.2% of the sample.

A word on this clone: Its antigen is currently not known. Base qualities are not provided; no much larger clone lies one nucleotide away.

The germline V gene encodes CDR1 SGDLS and CDR2 YYNGEE. V is clipped by 0 bases and J by 7 bases, and the sequence between their germline boundaries is 8 bases long. The CDR3 has 13 amino acids, counting the end cysteine and phenylalanine. Of the read, only the CDR3 DNA is kept; its 39 bases are in frame from base 1. This sequence uses TRBV9 and TRBJ2-1, with the D gene call left open. The sequence came from a girl under 10 years old in good health and CMV-seropositive. The source material was PBMCs. This receptor has the CDR3 CASSVARKNEQFF. The nucleotide sequence is TGTGCCAGCAGCGTAGCCAGAAAGAATGAGCAGTTCTTC.